One sample yielded the 25 T cell receptor beta chains listed below, sequenced in a study of OX40 agonist ivuxolimab in advanced cancers. Measured with immunoSEQ multiplex PCR; TCRdb has only the in-frame clones, and not every one. The sample yields 28,000 or so clones, 85% seen once. The specimen comprised CD4+ or CD8+ T cells sorted from blood, sampled in a trial of the OX40 agonist ivuxolimab. Receptor source: an adult with an advanced solid tumor such as melanoma, head and neck, liver or kidney cancer.

The V and J genes are TRBV9 and TRBJ1-1; a possible D gene is TRBD1 (5 bases). Germline assignment: CDR1 SGDLS and CDR2 YYNGEE. The V end lost 4 bases, the J end lost 5 bases, and 18 bases lay between the germline ends. This CDR3 spans 15 amino acids. The CDR3 coding sequence is TGTGCCAGCAGCCCGAGTGGGGGTGTTGGGACTGAAGCTTTCTTT. Translating it yields CASSPSGGVGTEAFF. Using reference TRBV9 and TRBJ1-1 for the parts outside the CDR3, the full variable domain is DSGVTQTPKHLITATGQRVTLRCSPRSGDLSVYWYQQSLDQGLQFLIQYYNGEERAKGNILERFSAQQFPDLHSELNLSSLELGDSALYFCASSPSGGVGTEAFFGQGTRLTVV.

The CDR3 loop reads CASSLPPGSRYEKLFF. The CDR3 coding sequence is TGTGCCAGCAGCTTACCCCCGGGGTCACGATATGAAAAACTGTTTTTT. The V and J genes are TRBV7-8 and TRBJ1-4; D gene unclear. V was cut by 2 bases and J by 6 bases, with 16 bases left in between. From germline, CDR1 is SGHVS and CDR2 FQNEAQ. The CDR3 has 16 residues.

V is TRBV4-3 and J is TRBJ2-5, with 7 bases aligning to TRBD2. Germline CDR1 LGHNA, CDR2 YSLEER. J was trimmed by 2 bases and V by 3 bases; bases with no gene match: 6. The CDR3 spans 15 residues. In nucleotides, the CDR3 is TGCGCCAGCAGCCACATGGGGGGGAATCAAGAGACCCAGTACTTC. Translation: CASSHMGGNQETQYF.

The chain employs TRBV5-6 and TRBJ1-2; unclear D gene. The length of the CDR3 is 15 residues. V was clipped by 2 bases and J by 7 bases, with 18 bases between them. Germline CDR1 is SGHDT and CDR2 is YYEEEE. The CDR3 region has the DNA TGTGCCAGCAGCTTTTTACCAAGAGTAGGGTCTGGCTACACCTTC. It encodes CASSFLPRVGSGYTF.

The chain uses TRBV7-2 and TRBJ2-2; TRBD2 is a possible D gene (5 bases). The V gene's germline CDR1 is SGHTA and CDR2 FQGNSA. The V gene lost 5 bases and the J gene lost 3 bases, with 19 bases spanning the gap. The length of the CDR3 is 17 residues. CDR3 nucleotides: TGTGCCAGCAGCGACACTCGGACTTTTTGGGACACCGGGGAGCTGTTTTTT. Translating gives CASSDTRTFWDTGELFF. Full variable domain (remainder filled in from reference TRBV7-2 and TRBJ2-2): GAGVSQSPSNKVTEKGKDVELRCDPISGHTALYWYRQSLGQGLEFLIYFQGNSAPDKSGLPSDRFSAERTGGSVSTLTIQRTQQEDSAVYLCASSDTRTFWDTGELFFGEGSRLTVL.

The V gene is TRBV25-1, the J gene TRBJ2-1; 12 bases are shared with TRBD2. The CDR3 runs 18 residues. Germline loops: CDR1 MGHDK, CDR2 SYGVNS. Trimming at V came to 5 bases and at J to 7 bases, leaving 15 bases not matched to a gene. DNA of the CDR3: TGTGCCAGCAGTACAAAATCCCTAACTAGCGGGAGGAGGAATGAGCAGTTCTTC. Translating it yields CASSTKSLTSGRRNEQFF.

The rearrangement joins TRBV4-1 to TRBJ1-1; D is unresolved. Germline CDR1 and CDR2: MGHRA and YSYEKL. The CDR3 contains 15 residues. V lost 0 bases to trimming and J lost 0 bases, with 8 bases between them. Here the CDR3 reads CASSQDGRMNTEAFF. The CDR3 DNA reads TGCGCCAGCAGCCAAGACGGCAGAATGAACACTGAAGCTTTCTTT.

This clone was observed a few times. CDR3 region: CAADSLFYEQYF. The CDR3, as DNA: TGTGCCGCCGACTCCCTCTTCTACGAGCAGTACTTC. The chain has TRBV30 and TRBJ2-7; D is unclear. The CDR3 extends over 12 amino acids. V was trimmed by 8 bases and J by 3 bases, leaving 14 bases between them. Germline V gives CDR1 GTSNPN, CDR2 SVGIG (reference sequence). Full variable domain (outside the CDR3, taken from reference TRBV30 and TRBJ2-7): SQTIHQWPATLVQPVGSPLSLECTVEGTSNPNLYWYRQAAGRGLQLLFYSVGIGQISSEVPQNLSASRPQDRQFILSSKKLLLSDSGFYLCAADSLFYEQYFGPGTRLTVT.

V usage is TRBV7-6 and J usage is TRBJ1-1; 9 nucleotides agree with TRBD1. V was pared by 4 bases and J by 5 bases, with 5 bases of the junction left unmatched. Looked up from germline, CDR1 is SGHVS and CDR2 is FNYEAQ. CDR3 length equals 14 residues. The CDR3 region has the DNA TGTGCCAGCAGCTCGCCGGGACAGGGAACTGAAGCTTTCTTT. It is translated as CASSSPGQGTEAFF.

This chain links TRBV4-3 with TRBJ2-3, with a possible D match to TRBD1 (6 bases). This CDR3 contains 16 residues. Germline CDR1 is LGHNA and CDR2 is YSLEER. The V end was cut by 4 bases, the J end by 1 base, with 15 bases between. This CDR3 reads CASSLSQGWGTDTQYF. The DNA of the CDR3 is TGCGCCAGCAGCCTGAGCCAGGGGTGGGGCACAGATACGCAGTATTTT.

The table lists this clone with a count of one. This chain connects TRBV9 to TRBJ2-7; a possible D gene is TRBD1 (5 bases). Germline values: CDR1 SGDLS, CDR2 YYNGEE. This CDR3 has 15 residues. Trimming took off 0 bases at V and 1 base at J, with 11 bases between the two ends. For the CDR3, the DNA is TGTGCCAGCAGCGTAGGGCAGGGTGATTCCTACGAGCAGTACTTC. It yields the protein CASSVGQGDSYEQYF.

The rearrangement links TRBV15 to TRBJ2-2, with 10 bases lining up with TRBD2. Germline-derived CDR1 and CDR2 are LNHNV and YYDKDF (reference sequence). The CDR3 is 17 amino acids. The V and J ends lost 1 base and 6 bases, in that order; junction bases with no gene match: 8. CDR3 in DNA: TGTGCCACCAGCAGAGTTTACCCTAGCGGGAGCGCCGGGGAGCTGTTTTTT. It codes for CATSRVYPSGSAGELFF.

The chain recombines TRBV14 with TRBJ2-1, with D hard to call. CDR1 and CDR2 (germline): SGHDN, FVKESK. V was pared by 3 bases and J by 9 bases, with 15 bases between. The CDR3 totals 14 residues. This CDR3 is CASSHFDPWGEQFF. CDR3 in DNA: TGTGCCAGCAGCCATTTCGACCCCTGGGGTGAGCAGTTCTTC.

The rearrangement joins TRBV10-1 to TRBJ2-7; the D is unclear. CDR1 and CDR2 (germline): WNHNN, SYGVQD (reference sequence). The length of the CDR3 is 17 residues. The V end was cut by 4 bases, the J end by 3 bases, with 22 bases between. This CDR3 reads CASSGHPDREPLYEQYF. The CDR3 nucleotides are TGCGCCAGCAGTGGGCATCCGGACCGCGAACCCCTCTACGAGCAGTACTTC.

This clone occurred once. The genes are TRBV27 and TRBJ2-5; unclear D gene. Between the trimmed V and J ends, which lost 4 bases and 5 bases, there was a span of 14 bases. Per the germline V gene, CDR1 is MNHEY and CDR2 is SMNVEV (reference sequence). The CDR3 contains 14 residues. The CDR3 nucleotides are TGTGCCAGCAGTTCCTCATGGAACGGGGAGACCCAGTACTTC. It encodes CASSSSWNGETQYF.

The J gene is TRBJ2-7, the V gene TRBV6-5; D is unresolved. Germline assignment: CDR1 MNHEY and CDR2 SVGAGI. This CDR3 region has 14 residues. The V and J ends lost 5 bases and 1 base respectively, with 12 bases between them. The CDR3 loop is CASSLGWPSYEQYF. The CDR3 nucleotides are TGTGCCAGCAGTCTAGGTTGGCCGTCCTACGAGCAGTACTTC.

The genes are TRBV5-1 and TRBJ2-7; TRBD2 is a possible D gene (6 bases). The length of the CDR3 is 19 residues. The germline V gene has CDR1 SGHRS and CDR2 YFSETQ. Trimming took off 6 bases at V and 2 bases at J, with 30 bases between the two ends. The CDR3 protein is CASTAGGVREYGIPYEQYF. CDR3 coding DNA: TGCGCCAGCACCGCCGGAGGAGTCCGGGAGTACGGGATCCCCTACGAGCAGTACTTC.

The chain recombines TRBV7-8 with TRBJ2-5, with no clear D. Trimming stripped 4 bases from V and 0 bases from J, with 21 bases between. There are 18 residues in the CDR3. Per the germline V gene, CDR1 is SGHVS and CDR2 is FQNEAQ. CDR3 nucleotide sequence: TGTGCCAGCAGCTGGACGGAACTGCGGACGGCTCACCAAGAGACCCAGTACTTC. Amino acids: CASSWTELRTAHQETQYF. The whole variable domain, filled in from reference TRBV7-8 and TRBJ2-5, reads GAGVSQSPRYKVAKRGQDVALRCDPISGHVSLFWYQQALGQGPEFLTYFQNEAQLDKSGLPSDRFFAERPEGSVSTLKIQRTQQEDSAVYLCASSWTELRTAHQETQYFGPGTRLLVL.

The chain links TRBV27 to TRBJ1-2; 7 bases are a match to TRBD1. The CDR3 runs 11 residues. V lost 8 bases, J lost 14 bases, and 11 bases stayed unmatched. The germline V gene encodes CDR1 MNHEY and CDR2 SMNVEV (reference sequence). The CDR3 protein is CASGRDSGWTF. The CDR3 nucleotides are TGTGCCAGCGGCCGGGACAGTGGCTGGACCTTC.

The chain uses TRBV27 and TRBJ1-5; 9 bases agree with TRBD1. V shed 5 bases, J shed 2 bases, and the junction held 7 bases outside the gene matches. The V gene's germline CDR1 is MNHEY and CDR2 SMNVEV (reference sequence). This CDR3 is 16 amino acids long. The DNA for the CDR3 is TGTGCCAGCAGTCTACAGGGGGCGCCGGGCAATCAGCCCCAGCATTTT. This codes for CASSLQGAPGNQPQHF.

The chain couples TRBV2 to TRBJ1-5; D is undetermined. The CDR3 runs to 15 residues. V gave up 7 bases and J gave up 1 base, with 14 bases separating them. Per germline, CDR1 SNHLY and CDR2 FYNNEI. The CDR3 protein is CASIRSRGSNQPQHF. The CDR3 region has the DNA TGTGCCAGCATACGATCCCGGGGAAGCAATCAGCCCCAGCATTTT.

Regarding this clone: Other DNA sequences within the sample encode an identical CDR3. This chain uses TRBV7-8 with TRBJ1-1; D remains ambiguous. This CDR3 comprises 13 residues. The germline gives CDR1 SGHVS, CDR2 FQNEAQ. Trimming removed 1 base at V and 0 bases at J, with 3 bases between. Here the CDR3 reads CASSLGMNTEAFF. The CDR3 nucleotides are TGTGCCAGCAGCTTAGGGATGAACACTGAAGCTTTCTTT.

The chain employs TRBV27 and TRBJ2-7; 12 nucleotides match TRBD2. CDR3 length: 15 amino acids. Germline CDR1 MNHEY, CDR2 SMNVEV (reference sequence). V dropped 4 bases and J dropped 5; count of bases not matched to a gene: 6. The CDR3: CASSSGLAGIHEQYF. For the CDR3, the DNA is TGTGCCAGCAGTTCCGGACTAGCGGGAATACACGAGCAGTACTTC.

The chain carries TRBV7-3 and TRBJ2-7, with no clear D. Germline V gene data show CDR1 as SGHTA and CDR2 as FQGTGA. The CDR3 has 14 amino acids. Between the trimmed V and J ends, which lost 3 bases and 2 bases, there was a span of 11 bases. CDR3 in DNA: TGTGCCAGCAGCTTGAATGAAGGGCCCTACGAGCAGTACTTC. This gives the protein CASSLNEGPYEQYF.

The chain combines TRBV6-5 with TRBJ1-1; no definite D call. The germline V gene encodes CDR1 MNHEY and CDR2 SVGAGI. This CDR3 has 11 residues. Trimming took off 5 bases at V and 6 bases at J, with 7 bases between the two ends. CDR3 nucleotide sequence: TGTGCCAGCAGTACAGTCGCTGAAGCTTTCTTT. It encodes CASSTVAEAFF.